A single sample gave rise to the 28 T cell receptor beta chains below, sequenced in a study of blood T cells in healthy people across ages. A sample-barcoded 5' primer and a J-beta primer mix were used in a second PCR of about 7 to 12 cycles. TCRdb called the 5' RACE reads again in MiXCR, with one record for every CDR3 protein. The sample has 1.5 million to 2 million distinct CDR3 sequences, under 30% seen once. Sequencing was performed on blood. The receptors were gathered from a woman aged 30 to 39 in good health.

Concerning this clonotype itself: A much more abundant neighbour one base away suggests this may be a read error. The CDR3 region is CASSQIAGDFEQYF. The CDR3 DNA reads TGCGCCAGCAGTCAGATAGCGGGGGACTTCGAGCAGTACTTC. The V and J genes are TRBV4-1 and TRBJ2-7, with 9 bases matching TRBD2. The CDR3 totals 14 residues. Germline V gene sequence: CDR1 MGHRA, CDR2 YSYEKL. The ends lost 6 bases at V and 6 bases at J; junction bases unmatched: 9.

The DNA for the CDR3 is TGTGCCGCTCAGGGGGCCGGGGAGACCCAGTACTTC. It codes for CAAQGAGETQYF. The V gene is TRBV12-5, the J gene TRBJ2-5; 8 nucleotides agree with TRBD1. CDR1 is LGHNT, CDR2 FRNRAP, per germline. This CDR3 contains 12 residues.

In its sample, this clonotype was seen a few times. This sequence joins TRBV7-3 and TRBJ1-1; D is perhaps TRBD1 (5 bases). CDR1 and CDR2 from the germline V gene are SGHTA and FQGTGA. This CDR3 is built from 14 residues. Trimming removed 0 bases at V and 10 bases at J, with 15 bases between. This CDR3 reads CASSLTPWGGAAFF. The CDR3 region has the DNA TGTGCCAGCAGCTTAACTCCTTGGGGCGGCGCAGCTTTCTTT.

This rearrangement joins TRBV29-1 to TRBJ2-1, with 7 bases that match TRBD2. CDR3 size: 13 residues. Germline loops: CDR1 SQVTM, CDR2 ANQGSEA. The V gene end was trimmed by 2 bases and the J gene end by 6 bases; junction bases not matched to a gene: 4. The CDR3 DNA reads as TGCAGCGTTGAACTAGCGGCCTTCAATGAGCAGTTCTTC. Translation gives CSVELAAFNEQFF.

As for this clonotype: A read error is possible here, since a much larger clone lies one base away. The chain has TRBV6-1 and TRBJ2-7; 7 bases are shared with TRBD1. V was clipped by 6 bases and J by 3 bases; unmatched bases: 11. The V gene's germline CDR1 is MNHNS and CDR2 SASEGT. This CDR3 region has 15 residues. CDR3 sequence: CASSIGGQYSYEQYF. The CDR3, as DNA: TGTGCCAGCAGCATTGGGGGACAGTACAGCTACGAGCAGTACTTC.

The genes are TRBV3-1 and TRBJ2-5; 12 bases fit TRBD2. CDR1 and CDR2 (germline): LGHDT, YNNKEL (reference sequence). The V segment lost 4 bases and the J segment 5 bases; nucleotides outside the gene matches: 11. The CDR3 totals 17 residues. CDR3 loop: CASSLSGGLAGLETQYF. CDR3 nucleotides: TGTGCCAGCAGCCTCTCAGGAGGACTAGCGGGGTTGGAGACCCAGTACTTC.

This clonotype appeared a few times. V is TRBV2 and J is TRBJ2-1; 7 bases align to TRBD1. J was trimmed by 7 bases and V by 6 bases; bases with no gene match: 9. There are 14 residues in the CDR3. The germline CDR1 and CDR2 sequences are SNHLY and FYNNEI. CDR3: CASRGVTGSNEQFF. The DNA of the CDR3 is TGTGCCAGCAGGGGGGTGACAGGGTCGAATGAGCAGTTCTTC.

The table lists this clonotype with a few counts. The rearrangement joins TRBV7-2 to TRBJ1-1; weak D call: TRBD1 (5 bases). With 3 bases removed from V and 0 bases from J, the gap between germline ends came to 11 bases. Germline values: CDR1 SGHTA, CDR2 FQGNSA. The CDR3 spans 15 residues. CDR3 in amino acids: CASSLMTAMNTEAFF. CDR3 coding DNA: TGTGCCAGCAGCTTGATGACAGCAATGAACACTGAAGCTTTCTTT.

This clonotype was detected ten times or more. One junction end does not reproduce the germline sequence, and a read error may be involved. The chain couples TRBV20-1 to TRBJ2-5; no definite D call. Germline V lookup: CDR1 DFQATT, CDR2 SNEGSKA (reference sequence). The CDR3 covers 13 residues. CDR3 amino acids: CSADQVTQDTQYF. The CDR3 DNA sequence: TGCAGTGCCGACCAAGTCACACAAGATACCCAGTACTTC.

This clonotype was detected many times. The chain employs TRBV20-1 and TRBJ2-1; 10 positions agree with TRBD2. Germline CDR1 and CDR2: DFQATT and SNEGSKA (reference sequence). The CDR3 is 16 residues long. V dropped 5 bases and J dropped 6; count of bases not matched to a gene: 13. The CDR3 spells CSALDSSGRWGNEQFF. CDR3 DNA sequence: TGCAGTGCTCTTGATAGTAGCGGGAGGTGGGGCAATGAGCAGTTCTTC.

This clonotype has only a few counts. The chain has TRBV4-1 and TRBJ2-1; 8 positions match TRBD2. The CDR3 extends over 16 amino acids. In germline, CDR1 is MGHRA, CDR2 YSYEKL. J lost 4 bases, V lost 4 bases, and 9 bases had no gene match. DNA of the CDR3: TGCGCCAGCAGCCCCCCTGGTCGGGGGGGTTACAATGAGCAGTTCTTC. Translation gives CASSPPGRGGYNEQFF.

This sequence joins TRBV7-2 and TRBJ2-1; D gene unclear. Trimming took 4 bases from V and 13 from J, leaving 14 bases between them. Germline-derived CDR1 and CDR2 are SGHTA and FQGNSA. The CDR3 contains 12 residues. The CDR3 region has the DNA TGTGCCAGCAGCTCTTACTCAGAGACCCAGTTCTTC. It encodes CASSSYSETQFF.

This clonotype came up many times. J is TRBJ2-7 and V is TRBV6-5, with TRBD1 identical over 12 bases. With 5 bases clipped from V and 3 bases from J, the junction kept 14 bases outside the gene matches. Germline CDR1 MNHEY, CDR2 SVGAGI. This CDR3 is 18 amino acids long. CDR3 amino acids: CASSHTGTGDRGLYEQYF. In DNA form, the CDR3 reads TGTGCCAGCAGTCACACTGGGACGGGGGACAGGGGGCTCTACGAGCAGTACTTC.

This clonotype appeared many times. CDR3 sequence: CASSPHGRLQETQYF. CDR3 nucleotides: TGTGCCAGCAGCCCACATGGCCGACTCCAAGAGACCCAGTACTTC. This rearrangement joins TRBV7-9 to TRBJ2-5; D remains ambiguous. CDR3 length: 15 residues. Germline V gene sequence: CDR1 SEHNR, CDR2 FQNEAQ (reference sequence). V was clipped by 5 bases and J by 1 base, with 14 bases between them.

This clonotype was detected only a few times. The rearrangement uses TRBV28 and TRBJ2-6, with a possible D match to TRBD1 (6 bases). Trimming removed 8 bases from V and 4 bases from J, with 21 bases in between. There are 17 residues in the CDR3. CDR1 is MDHEN, CDR2 SYDVKM, per germline. CDR3 protein: CASGLLTGSSGANVLTF. The CDR3 DNA reads TGTGCCAGCGGCCTACTCACAGGGTCATCGGGGGCCAACGTCCTGACTTTC.

The chain joins TRBV3-1 to TRBJ2-7; D is perhaps TRBD1 (6 bases). CDR1 and CDR2 from the germline V gene are LGHDT and YNNKEL (reference sequence). CDR3 length: 14 amino acids. Trimming stripped 4 bases from V and 7 bases from J, with 17 bases between. CDR3 protein: CASSLRDTYNEQYF. CDR3 nucleotides: TGTGCCAGCAGCCTTCGGGACACGTACAATGAGCAGTACTTC.

In its sample, this clonotype was seen a few times. V and J are TRBV7-9 and TRBJ2-5, with D possibly TRBD2 on 6 matching bases. Trimming took 2 bases from V and 3 from J, leaving 10 bases between them. CDR1 and CDR2 (germline): SEHNR, FQNEAQ (reference sequence). The CDR3 contains 14 residues. The CDR3 DNA is TGTGCCAGCAGCTTATGGGGAGGAGAAGAGACCCAGTACTTC. Its protein is CASSLWGGEETQYF.

The V and J genes are TRBV15 and TRBJ1-4; TRBD1 matches 11 bases. The V gene end was trimmed by 5 bases and the J gene end by 8 bases; junction bases not matched to a gene: 10. The CDR3 consists of 16 residues. The germline V gene encodes CDR1 LNHNV and CDR2 YYDKDF (reference sequence). The CDR3 sequence is CATSVLRGQGAEKLFF. Here the CDR3 DNA reads TGTGCCACCAGCGTACTCAGAGGACAGGGGGCCGAAAAACTGTTTTTT.

V gene TRBV7-2 combines with J gene TRBJ1-5; D possibly corresponds to TRBD1 (6 bases). Germline V lookup: CDR1 SGHTA, CDR2 FQGNSA. CDR3 length: 16 amino acids. V lost 3 bases and J lost 3, with 15 bases in between. The CDR3 spells CASSFGTWTDNQPQHF. The CDR3, as DNA: TGTGCCAGCAGCTTTGGAACATGGACAGACAATCAGCCCCAGCATTTT.

The chain couples TRBV11-2 to TRBJ2-2; no clear D gene. This CDR3 comprises 15 residues. Between the trimmed V and J ends, which lost 4 bases and 2 bases, there was a span of 11 bases. The germline V gene encodes CDR1 SGHAT and CDR2 FQNNGV. CDR3 nucleotide sequence: TGTGCCAGCAGCTCCCCCCTGGGCAACACCGGGGAGCTGTTTTTT. Its translation is CASSSPLGNTGELFF.

The gene calls are TRBV5-4 and TRBJ2-1; D is undetermined. V was pared by 3 bases and J by 5 bases, with 12 bases between. The CDR3 runs to 14 residues. The germline gives CDR1 SGHNT, CDR2 YYREEE (reference sequence). The CDR3 DNA reads as TGTGCCAGCAGCTCACCCCAGCTTCACAATGAGCAGTTCTTC. This codes for CASSSPQLHNEQFF.

This clonotype was seen only once. One end of the junction is discordant with germline, which a read error may explain. The chain recombines TRBV20-1 with TRBJ1-2; a possible D gene is TRBD1 (6 bases). The CDR3 covers 12 residues. Per germline, CDR1 DFQATT and CDR2 SNEGSKA (reference sequence). CDR3 residues: CSAREQGPGYTF. The CDR3 DNA reads TGCAGTGCTAGAGAACAGGGCCCCGGCTACACTTTC.

V usage is TRBV20-1 and J usage is TRBJ2-7; TRBD1 matches at 10 bases. This CDR3 spans 16 amino acids. V lost 1 base, J lost 5 bases, and 11 bases stayed unmatched. Germline values: CDR1 DFQATT, CDR2 SNEGSKA (reference sequence). For the CDR3, the DNA is TGCAGTGCTAGAGTGCCCCGGACAGGGGGATCCAACGAGCAGTACTTC. It specifies CSARVPRTGGSNEQYF.

J is TRBJ1-6 and V is TRBV20-1; the D is unclear. Between the trimmed V and J ends, which lost 5 bases and 5 bases, there was a span of 13 bases. Germline lookup yields CDR1 DFQATT and CDR2 SNEGSKA (reference sequence). The CDR3 contains 14 residues. CDR3 DNA sequence: TGCAGTGCTCCTTCCGTATGGGATAATTCACCCCTCCACTTT. The encoded protein is CSAPSVWDNSPLHF.

Worth noting for this clonotype: A much larger clone is a single base away; this may be a read error. The chain combines TRBV5-6 with TRBJ2-1; tentative D call: TRBD1 (6 bases). Germline V gives CDR1 SGHDT, CDR2 YYEEEE. V lost 0 bases and J 5 bases, leaving 12 bases between the germline ends. The CDR3 loop spans 15 amino acids. The CDR3 DNA reads TGTGCCAGCAGCTTGGGACGACAGGCCCACAATGAGCAGTTCTTC. It translates to CASSLGRQAHNEQFF.

This chain links TRBV30 with TRBJ2-1, with 7 bases that match TRBD2. After removal of 1 base from V and 6 bases from J, the junction contained 15 bases not matched to a gene. Germline CDR1 GTSNPN, CDR2 SVGIG (reference sequence). The CDR3 runs to 17 residues. CDR3 region: CAWSGLAERHPGNEQFF. In DNA, the CDR3 is TGTGCCTGGAGTGGCCTAGCGGAGCGTCATCCGGGCAATGAGCAGTTCTTC.

This clonotype was detected many times. The gene calls are TRBV9 and TRBJ1-2, with 8 bases identical to TRBD1. The CDR3 is 15 residues long. Looked up from germline, CDR1 is SGDLS and CDR2 is YYNGEE. Unmatched junction bases numbered 15, after V lost 7 bases and J lost 7 bases. The chain's CDR3 is CASSDRGSVLSGYTF. CDR3 sequence (DNA): TGTGCCAGCTCCGACAGGGGTTCGGTTTTGAGTGGCTACACCTTC.

This clonotype was seen repeatedly, ten times or more. The rearrangement uses TRBV7-9 and TRBJ2-2; D possibly matches TRBD1 or TRBD2 (5 bases each). CDR1 is SEHNR, CDR2 FQNEAQ, per germline (reference sequence). This CDR3 has 15 amino acids. V lost 1 base and J lost 4, with 10 bases in between. DNA for the CDR3: TGTGCCAGCAGCTTAGGGACGGGACCCACCGGGGAGCTGTTTTTT. Translation: CASSLGTGPTGELFF.